The text below deals with one TCR beta chain. Its antigen is currently unknown. The data derive from a study of Ad26.COV2.S vaccination and SARS-CoV-2 variants. Whole-study context: The authors gave Ad26.COV2.S intramuscularly, either once or twice 56 days apart.

The treatment: 19 received Ad26.COV2.S at low or high dose, single or two shots; 5 received placebo; per-sample allocation not given. Collection of samples fell on day 63 after the first vaccine or placebo injection. What was given as vaccine was an Ad26 vector encoding Wuhan-strain SARS-CoV-2 spike. The CDR3 has 14 residues. Trimming took 2 bases from V and 4 from J, leaving 9 bases between them. CDR1 and CDR2 from the germline V gene are LGHNA and YNFKEQ. Some clones are missing from TCRdb's copy, which holds only in-frame ones; the method was immunoSEQ multiplex PCR. The data hold 380,000 or so clones, with 88% observed a single time. Overall study findings and caveats: In vaccinated individuals, spike-specific CD8+ and CD4+ T cell responses reportedly displayed substantial breadth.

V and J are TRBV4-2 and TRBJ2-1; D not certain. This receptor was obtained from a person aged 18-60 years who received the Ad26.COV2.S COVID-19 vaccine or a placebo. The source was peripheral blood, collected in a trial of Ad26.COV2.S vaccine versus placebo. CDR3 in amino acids: CASSQSYEYNEQFF. The CDR3 DNA reads as TGTGCCAGCAGCCAAAGTTACGAGTACAATGAGCAGTTCTTC.